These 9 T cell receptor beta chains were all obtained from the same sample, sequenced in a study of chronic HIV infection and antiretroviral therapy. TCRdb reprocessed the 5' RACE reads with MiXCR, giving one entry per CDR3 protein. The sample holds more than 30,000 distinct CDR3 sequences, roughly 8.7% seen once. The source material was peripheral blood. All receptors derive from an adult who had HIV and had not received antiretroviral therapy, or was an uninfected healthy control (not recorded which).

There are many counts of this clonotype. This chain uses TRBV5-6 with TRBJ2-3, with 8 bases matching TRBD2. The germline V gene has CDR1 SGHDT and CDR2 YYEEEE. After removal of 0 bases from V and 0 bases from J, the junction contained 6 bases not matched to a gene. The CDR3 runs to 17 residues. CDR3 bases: TGTGCCAGCAGCTTGGAATTAGCGGGGACTAGCACAGATACGCAGTATTTT. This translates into CASSLELAGTSTDTQYF.

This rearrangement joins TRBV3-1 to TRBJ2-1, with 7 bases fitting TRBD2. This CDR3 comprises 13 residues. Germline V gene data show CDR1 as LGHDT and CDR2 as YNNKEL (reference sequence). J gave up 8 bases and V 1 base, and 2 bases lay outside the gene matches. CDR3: CASSQGGGDEQFF. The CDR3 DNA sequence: TGTGCCAGCAGCCAAGGGGGAGGGGATGAGCAGTTCTTC.

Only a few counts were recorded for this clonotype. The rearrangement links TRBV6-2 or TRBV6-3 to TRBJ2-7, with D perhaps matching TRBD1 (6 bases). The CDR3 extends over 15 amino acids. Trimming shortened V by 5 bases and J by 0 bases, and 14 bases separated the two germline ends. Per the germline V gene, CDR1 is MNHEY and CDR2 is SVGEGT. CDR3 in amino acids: CASSPPGQPSYEQYF. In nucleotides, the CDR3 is TGTGCCAGCAGTCCCCCCGGACAGCCCTCCTACGAGCAGTACTTC.

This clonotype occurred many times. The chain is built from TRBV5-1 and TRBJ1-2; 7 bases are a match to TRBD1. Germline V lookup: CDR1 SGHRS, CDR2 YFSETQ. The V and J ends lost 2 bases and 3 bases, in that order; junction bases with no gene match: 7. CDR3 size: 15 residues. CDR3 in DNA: TGCGCCAGCAGCTTTACAGGGGAATTGGACTATGGCTACACCTTC. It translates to CASSFTGELDYGYTF.

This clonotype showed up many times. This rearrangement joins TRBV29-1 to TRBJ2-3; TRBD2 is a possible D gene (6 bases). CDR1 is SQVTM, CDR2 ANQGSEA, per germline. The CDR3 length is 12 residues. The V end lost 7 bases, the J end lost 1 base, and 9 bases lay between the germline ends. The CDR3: CSAGLGTDTQYF. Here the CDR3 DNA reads TGCAGCGCGGGACTTGGCACAGATACGCAGTATTTT.

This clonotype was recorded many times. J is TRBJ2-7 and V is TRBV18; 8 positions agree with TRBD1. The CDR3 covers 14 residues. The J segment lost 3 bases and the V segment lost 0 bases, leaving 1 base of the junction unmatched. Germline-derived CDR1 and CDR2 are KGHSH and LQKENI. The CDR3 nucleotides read TGTGCCAGCTCACCACCAACAGGGGGCTACGAGCAGTACTTC. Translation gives CASSPPTGGYEQYF.

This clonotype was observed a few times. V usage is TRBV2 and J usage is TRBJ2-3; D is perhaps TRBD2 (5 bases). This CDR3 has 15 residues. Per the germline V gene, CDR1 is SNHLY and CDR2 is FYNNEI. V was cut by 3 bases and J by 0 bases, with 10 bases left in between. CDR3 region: CASSERVPSTDTQYF. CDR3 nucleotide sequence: TGTGCCAGCAGTGAGCGGGTCCCTAGCACAGATACGCAGTATTTT.

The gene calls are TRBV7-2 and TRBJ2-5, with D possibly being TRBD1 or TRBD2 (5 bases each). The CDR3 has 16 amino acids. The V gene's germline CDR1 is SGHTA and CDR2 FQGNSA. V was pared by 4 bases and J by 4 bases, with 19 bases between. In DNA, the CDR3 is TGTGCCAGCAGCTCCCCCCCGGGGCCGACGGGAGAGACCCAGTACTTC. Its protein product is CASSSPPGPTGETQYF. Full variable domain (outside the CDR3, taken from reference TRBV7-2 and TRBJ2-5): GAGVSQSPSNKVTEKGKDVELRCDPISGHTALYWYRQSLGQGLEFLIYFQGNSAPDKSGLPSDRFSAERTGGSVSTLTIQRTQQEDSAVYLCASSSPPGPTGETQYFGPGTRLLVL.

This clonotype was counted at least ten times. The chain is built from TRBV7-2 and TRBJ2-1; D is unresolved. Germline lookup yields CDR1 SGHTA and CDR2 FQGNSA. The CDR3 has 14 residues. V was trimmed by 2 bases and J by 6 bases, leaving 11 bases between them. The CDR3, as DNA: TGTGCCAGCAGCTTAAGTCCCCAACCCAATGAGCAGTTCTTC. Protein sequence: CASSLSPQPNEQFF.